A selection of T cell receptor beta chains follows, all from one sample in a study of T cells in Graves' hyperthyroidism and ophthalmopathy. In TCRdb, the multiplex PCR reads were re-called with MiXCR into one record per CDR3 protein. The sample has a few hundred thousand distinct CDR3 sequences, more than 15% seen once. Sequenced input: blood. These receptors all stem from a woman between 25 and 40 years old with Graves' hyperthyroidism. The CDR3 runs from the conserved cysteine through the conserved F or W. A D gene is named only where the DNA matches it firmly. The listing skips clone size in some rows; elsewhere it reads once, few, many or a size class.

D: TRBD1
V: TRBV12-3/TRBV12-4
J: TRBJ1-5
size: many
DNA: TGTGCCAGCAGTTCCCGACAGGGACTCAATCAGCCCCAGCATTTT
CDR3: CASSSRQGLNQPQHF

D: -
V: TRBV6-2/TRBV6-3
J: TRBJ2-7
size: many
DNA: TGTGCCAGCACGCGGGGCAAAGTCAACGAGCAGTACTTC
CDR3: CASTRGKVNEQYF

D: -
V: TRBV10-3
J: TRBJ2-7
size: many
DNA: TGTGCCATCAGTGACGGGGCATACTACGAGCAGTACTTC
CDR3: CAISDGAYYEQYF

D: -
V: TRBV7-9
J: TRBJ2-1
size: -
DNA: TGTGCCAGCCCCGGGACCTTCAATGAGCAGTTCTTC
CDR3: CASPGTFNEQFF

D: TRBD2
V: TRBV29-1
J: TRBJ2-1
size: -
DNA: TGCAGCGTTCTGGGACTAGCGGAGCTAAGCTCCTACAATGAGCAGTTCTTC
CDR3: CSVLGLAELSSYNEQFF

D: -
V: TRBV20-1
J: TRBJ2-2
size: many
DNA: TGCAGTGCTAGCGAGAACACCGGGGAGCTGTTTTTT
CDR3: CSASENTGELFF

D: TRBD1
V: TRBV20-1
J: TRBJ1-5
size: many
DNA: TGCAGTGCAACTAGGACAGGGAGGAATCAGCCCCAGCATTTT
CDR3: CSATRTGRNQPQHF

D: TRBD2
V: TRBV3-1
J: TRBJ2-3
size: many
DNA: TGTGCCAGCAGCCAACGAACCGGACTAGCGGGATTGGATACGCAGTATTTT
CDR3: CASSQRTGLAGLDTQYF

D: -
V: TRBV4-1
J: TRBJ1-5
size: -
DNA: TGCGCCAGCAGCCAGCCAGGTTACAATCAGCTCCAGCATTTT
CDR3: CASSQPGYNQLQHF

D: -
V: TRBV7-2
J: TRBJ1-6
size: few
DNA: TGTGCCAGCAGCTTGACCCGAGTTATGAATTCACCCCTCCACTTT
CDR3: CASSLTRVMNSPLHF

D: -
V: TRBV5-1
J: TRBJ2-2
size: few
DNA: TGCGCCAGCAGCTTGGACTCCCACGTCGGGGAGCTGTTTTTT
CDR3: CASSLDSHVGELFF

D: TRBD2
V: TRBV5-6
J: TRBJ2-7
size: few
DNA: TGTGCCAGCAGCTTGGAAGGACTAGCGGGAGTCCCCTACGAGCAGTACTTC
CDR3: CASSLEGLAGVPYEQYF

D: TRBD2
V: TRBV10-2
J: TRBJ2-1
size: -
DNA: TGCGCCAGCAGGGGGAGCGGGATCGTTGAAGGTGAGCAGTTCTTC
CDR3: CASRGSGIVEGEQFF

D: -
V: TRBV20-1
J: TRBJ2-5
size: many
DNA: TGCAGTGCTAAATCGACAGCTAGGGAGACCCAGTACTTC
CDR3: CSAKSTARETQYF

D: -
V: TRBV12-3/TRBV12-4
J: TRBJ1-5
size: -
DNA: TGTGCCTGCAGTTTAGGACAAAGCAATCAGCCCCAGCATTTT
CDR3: CACSLGQSNQPQHF

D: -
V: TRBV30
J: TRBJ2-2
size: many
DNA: TGTGCCTGGACTCGATCGATAGGGGGCGGGGAGCTGTTTTTT
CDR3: CAWTRSIGGGELFF

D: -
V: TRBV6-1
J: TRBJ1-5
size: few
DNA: TGTGCCAGCAGTTATATGGGGGATCAGCCCCAGCATTTT
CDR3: CASSYMGDQPQHF

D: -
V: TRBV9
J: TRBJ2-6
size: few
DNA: TGTGCCAGCAGCGTAGGTGTATTGGCCAACGTCCTGACTTTC
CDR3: CASSVGVLANVLTF

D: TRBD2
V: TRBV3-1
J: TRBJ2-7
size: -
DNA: TGTGCCAGCAGCCTGGGACTAGTAGCCTACGAGCAGTACTTC
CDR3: CASSLGLVAYEQYF

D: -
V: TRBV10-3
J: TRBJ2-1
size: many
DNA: TGTGCCATCAGTGAGGGACGGGACTTCAATGAGCAGTTCTTC
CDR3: CAISEGRDFNEQFF

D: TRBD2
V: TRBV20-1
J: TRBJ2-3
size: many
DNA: TGCAGTGCTCATCGACTAGCGGGAGGGCTAGATACGCAGTATTTT
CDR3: CSAHRLAGGLDTQYF

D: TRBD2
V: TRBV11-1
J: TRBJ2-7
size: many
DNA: TGTGCCAGCAGCCCGGGGACTAGCGGGAGGTCCGTCGAGCAGTACTTC
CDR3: CASSPGTSGRSVEQYF

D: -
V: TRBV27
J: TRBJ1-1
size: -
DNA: TGTGCCACTGGAACAGGGCCCAACACTGAAGCTTTCTTT
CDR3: CATGTGPNTEAFF

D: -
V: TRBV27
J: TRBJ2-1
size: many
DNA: TGTGCCAGCAGTTCCCCTGACGCCAATGAGCAGTTCTTC
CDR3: CASSSPDANEQFF

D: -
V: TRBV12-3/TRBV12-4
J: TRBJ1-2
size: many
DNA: TGTGCCAGCAGCGCTAACATCAGGGCAGCTAACTATGGCTACACCTTC
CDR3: CASSANIRAANYGYTF

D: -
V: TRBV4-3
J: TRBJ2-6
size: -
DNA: TGCGCCAGCAGCGGAACAGGCTACTCTGGGGCCAACGTCCTGACTTTC
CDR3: CASSGTGYSGANVLTF

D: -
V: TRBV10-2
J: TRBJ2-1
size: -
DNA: TGCGCCAGCAGTGTTTCCGTAGCTTACAATGAGCAGTTCTTC
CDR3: CASSVSVAYNEQFF

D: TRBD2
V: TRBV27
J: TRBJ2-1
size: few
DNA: TGTGCCAGCAGTCCGGGGACTAGCGAGAGGGCCAGGGAGCAGTTCTTC
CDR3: CASSPGTSERAREQFF

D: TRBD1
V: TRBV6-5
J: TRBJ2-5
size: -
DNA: TGTGCCAGCAGTTCTCGGACAGGGAGCAACCAAGAGACCCAGTACTTC
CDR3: CASSSRTGSNQETQYF

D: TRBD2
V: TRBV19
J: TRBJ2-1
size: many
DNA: TGTGCCAGTAGTAAGCAGGGGTGGGGTGGTCGGGCTAGCGGGGACAATGAGCAGTTCTTC
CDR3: CASSKQGWGGRASGDNEQFF

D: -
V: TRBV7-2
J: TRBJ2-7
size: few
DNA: TGTGCCAGCAGCTTAGGACCGGAGATCGACGAGCAGTACTTC
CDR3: CASSLGPEIDEQYF

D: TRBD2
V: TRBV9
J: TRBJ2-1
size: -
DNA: TGTGCCAGCAGCCGTAGGCTTCCGGGACTAGCGGGCGGGGGCAATGAGCAGTTCTTC
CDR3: CASSRRLPGLAGGGNEQFF

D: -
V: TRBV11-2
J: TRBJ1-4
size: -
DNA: TGTGCCAGCAGCTTTGGTCAGGGCGCAGGTGAAAAACTGTTTTTT
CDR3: CASSFGQGAGEKLFF

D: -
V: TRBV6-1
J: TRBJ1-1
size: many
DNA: TGTGCCAGCAGCCCAGTTGGACAGACGAACACTGAAGCTTTCTTT
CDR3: CASSPVGQTNTEAFF

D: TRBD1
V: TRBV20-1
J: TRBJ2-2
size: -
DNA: TGCAGTGCTAGATCCCCAGGGGGCGGTGACACCGGGGAGCTGTTTTTT
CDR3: CSARSPGGGDTGELFF

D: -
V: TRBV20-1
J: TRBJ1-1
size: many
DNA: TGCAGTGCGGTCGACCGACTGAACACTGAAGCTTTCTTT
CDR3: CSAVDRLNTEAFF

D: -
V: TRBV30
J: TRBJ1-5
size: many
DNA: TGTGCCTGGAAACTACAGGGCTATAATCAGCCCCAGCATTTT
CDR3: CAWKLQGYNQPQHF

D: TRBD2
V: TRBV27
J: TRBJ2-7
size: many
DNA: TGTGCCAGCACTTCTACTAGGGGACTAGCGGGAGGATACGAGCAGTACTTC
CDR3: CASTSTRGLAGGYEQYF

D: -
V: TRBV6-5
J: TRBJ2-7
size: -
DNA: TGTGCCAGCAGTTACGCCGGGCTTCCCTACGAGCAGTACTTC
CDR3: CASSYAGLPYEQYF

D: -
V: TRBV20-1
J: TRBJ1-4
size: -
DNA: TGCAGTGCCCACAGGGATACTAATGAAAAACTGTTTTTT
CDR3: CSAHRDTNEKLFF

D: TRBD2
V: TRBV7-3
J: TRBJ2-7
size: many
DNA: TGTGCCAGCAGCTTAGCGGGAGGGTCGACCTACGAGCAGTACTTC
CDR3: CASSLAGGSTYEQYF

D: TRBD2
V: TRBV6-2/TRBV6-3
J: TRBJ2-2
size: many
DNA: TGTGCCAGCAGACCCATAGCGGGAGTAAGGACCGGGGAGCTGTTTTTT
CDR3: CASRPIAGVRTGELFF

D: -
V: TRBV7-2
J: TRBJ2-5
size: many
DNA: TGTGCCAGCAGCCGTGTCCCTTGGGACCCCCCCGGCCAAGAGACCCAGTACTTC
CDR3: CASSRVPWDPPGQETQYF

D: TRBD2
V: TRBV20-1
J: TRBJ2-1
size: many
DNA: TGCAGTGCTGGCCGACTAGCGGGGGGTGAGCAGTTCTTC
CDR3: CSAGRLAGGEQFF

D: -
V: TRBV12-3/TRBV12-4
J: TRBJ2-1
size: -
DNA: TGTGCCAGCAGTTTAGCGGGAGGGTCAAGGGGGAATGAGCAGTTCTTC
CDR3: CASSLAGGSRGNEQFF

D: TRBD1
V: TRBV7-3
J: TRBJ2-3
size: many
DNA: TGTGCCAGCAGCTTGGCCGGGACAGGGAGCACAGATACGCAGTATTTT
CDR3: CASSLAGTGSTDTQYF

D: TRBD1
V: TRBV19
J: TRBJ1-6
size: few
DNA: TGTGCCAGTTCGGGACAGGAGAACATATTTTCGAGTTCACCCCTCCACTTT
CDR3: CASSGQENIFSSSPLHF

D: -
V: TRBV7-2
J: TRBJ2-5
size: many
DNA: TGTGCCAGCAGCGTTGGGGTTGCCCGCGCCGGAGAGACCCAGTACTTC
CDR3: CASSVGVARAGETQYF